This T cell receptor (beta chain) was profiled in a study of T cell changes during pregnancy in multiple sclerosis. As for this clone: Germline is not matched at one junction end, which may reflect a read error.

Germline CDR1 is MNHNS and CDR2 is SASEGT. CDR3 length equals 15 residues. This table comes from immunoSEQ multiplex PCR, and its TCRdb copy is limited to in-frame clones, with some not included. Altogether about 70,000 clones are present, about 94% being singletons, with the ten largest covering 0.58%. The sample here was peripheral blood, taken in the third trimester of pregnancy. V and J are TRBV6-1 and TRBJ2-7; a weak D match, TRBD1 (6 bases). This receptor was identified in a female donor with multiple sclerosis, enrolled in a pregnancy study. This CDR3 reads CASSEGWTDGYEQYF. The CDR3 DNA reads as TGTGCCAGCAGCGAAGGTTGGACAGACGGCTACGAGCAGTACTTC.